The 9 T cell receptor beta chains reported below all come from one sample, sequenced in a study of blood T cell repertoires in COVID-19. Some clones are missing from TCRdb's copy, which holds only in-frame ones; the method was immunoSEQ multiplex PCR. The sample carries some 30,000 clones, roughly 85% recorded once. Input material: peripheral blood. Receptor source: a man aged 55-75 years with active COVID-19.

The V call is TRBV5-5, the J call TRBJ2-3, with 7 bases identical to TRBD2. Per the germline V gene, CDR1 is SGHKS and CDR2 is YYEKEE (reference sequence). The CDR3 loop spans 18 amino acids. V trimming: 4 bases; J trimming: 2 bases; junction bases outside the gene matches: 16. CDR3 residues: CASSVGSGTKAFTDTQYF. CDR3 DNA sequence: TGTGCCAGCAGCGTGGGCTCCGGGACTAAGGCCTTCACAGATACGCAGTATTTT. Together with reference TRBV5-5 and TRBJ2-3, the CDR3 gives the full variable domain: DAGVTQSPTHLIKTRGQQVTLRCSPISGHKSVSWYQQVLGQGPQFIFQYYEKEERGRGNFPDRFSARQFPNYSSELNVNALLLGDSALYLCASSVGSGTKAFTDTQYFGPGTRLTVL.

The chain couples TRBV9 to TRBJ2-4, with 12 bases matching TRBD2. Germline CDR1 SGDLS, CDR2 YYNGEE. This CDR3 is 16 amino acids long. The V and J ends lost 2 bases and 6 bases, in that order; junction bases with no gene match: 6. This CDR3 reads CASSVLAGGPGNIQYF. The CDR3 nucleotides read TGTGCCAGCAGCGTTCTAGCGGGAGGGCCTGGAAACATTCAGTACTTC.

The chain carries TRBV3-1 (or the pseudogene TRBV3-2) and TRBJ2-7; 8 bases are a match to TRBD2. J lost 4 bases, V lost 0 bases, and 5 bases had no gene match. Germline CDR1 and CDR2: LGHDT and YNNKEL (reference sequence). The CDR3 has 15 residues. The DNA for the CDR3 is TGTGCCAGCAGCCAAGATCCAGCGGGAGAGTACGAGCAGTACTTC. It translates to CASSQDPAGEYEQYF.

The chain recombines TRBV7-3 with TRBJ2-1; TRBD2 aligns across 7 bases. The ends lost 6 bases at V and 4 bases at J; junction bases unmatched: 3. CDR1 SGHTA and CDR2 FQGTGA come from the germline V gene. The length of the CDR3 is 13 residues. The CDR3, as DNA: TGTGCCAGCAGTACCGGGGGGTACAATGAGCAGTTCTTC. Amino acid sequence: CASSTGGYNEQFF.

The J gene is TRBJ1-2, the V gene TRBV7-2, with D maybe TRBD1 (5 bases). CDR3 length: 11 amino acids. Trimming cost V 6 bases and J 4 bases, with 6 bases left between them. From germline, CDR1 is SGHTA and CDR2 FQGNSA. The CDR3 DNA sequence: TGTGCCAGCAGGACAGCCTATGGCTACACCTTC. Its translation is CASRTAYGYTF. The full variable domain, in which reference TRBV7-2 and TRBJ1-2 provide the parts outside the CDR3, is GAGVSQSPSNKVTEKGKDVELRCDPISGHTALYWYRQSLGQGLEFLIYFQGNSAPDKSGLPSDRFSAERTGGSVSTLTIQRTQQEDSAVYLCASRTAYGYTFGSGTRLTVV.

V gene TRBV5-1 combines with J gene TRBJ1-3; TRBD1 is a possible D gene (5 bases). This CDR3 contains 14 residues. Germline CDR1 reads SGHRS; CDR2 reads YFSETQ. V lost 4 bases to trimming and J lost 7 bases, with 15 bases between them. In nucleotides, the CDR3 is TGCGCCAGCAGCCAGACAGCTTCGTGGAACACCATATATTTT. Encoded protein: CASSQTASWNTIYF.

The V and J genes are TRBV11-2 and TRBJ2-7; D remains unclear. Per germline, CDR1 SGHAT and CDR2 FQNNGV. The CDR3 has 12 residues. Trimming stripped 2 bases from V and 3 bases from J, with 5 bases between. The CDR3 protein is CASSLNNYEQYF. CDR3 nucleotides: TGTGCCAGCAGCTTAAATAACTACGAGCAGTACTTC.

This clone was counted only a few times. The chain employs TRBV30 and TRBJ2-1; the match to TRBD2 covers 8 bases. This CDR3 is built from 13 residues. Trimming cost V 4 bases and J 7 bases; bases outside gene matches: 6. Per the germline V gene, CDR1 is GTSNPN and CDR2 is SVGIG (reference sequence). CDR3 sequence: CAWNKIAGNEQFF. The CDR3 region has the DNA TGTGCCTGGAATAAGATAGCGGGGAATGAGCAGTTCTTC.

This chain links TRBV9 with TRBJ2-2; 7 nucleotides agree with TRBD2. V lost 0 bases to trimming and J lost 4 bases; unmatched junction nucleotides: 6. Germline lookup yields CDR1 SGDLS and CDR2 YYNGEE. CDR3 length: 16 residues. Here the CDR3 DNA reads TGTGCCAGCAGCGTAGTTGGGACTAACCCCACCGGGGAGCTGTTTTTT. This encodes CASSVVGTNPTGELFF.